This T cell receptor beta chain was found in a study of vaccination and CD4 T cells after COVID-19. General observations from the study: The analysis of convalescent patients involved relatively few individuals and lacked early post-infection timepoints.

Cultured CD4+ T cell DNA underwent sequencing with the Oncomine TCR Beta short-read assay. Via MiXCR, TCRdb re-called the PCR reads, giving one row per CDR3 protein. The sample has 9,000 to 13,000 distinct CDR3 sequences, less than 30% seen once. This CDR3 comprises 13 residues. Germline V CDR1 and CDR2: DFQATT, SNEGSKA (reference sequence). Losses at the gene ends were 5 bases for V and 5 bases for J; bases not matched to a gene: 8. As regards this clonotype: Its specificity is not known.

Treatment reported: roughly 11-day PBMC culture with coronavirus spike peptide pools or control peptides (ViraFEST assay). The genes are TRBV20-1 and TRBJ2-7; 8 bases are a match to TRBD1. The sequence was collected from a human donor who had recovered from COVID-19. The sample in question was CD4+ T cells from blood, cultured in vitro, obtained after SARS-CoV-2 vaccination. The CDR3 loop is CSARQGIADEQYF. CDR3 sequence (DNA): TGCAGTGCTCGACAGGGGATAGCAGACGAGCAGTACTTC.